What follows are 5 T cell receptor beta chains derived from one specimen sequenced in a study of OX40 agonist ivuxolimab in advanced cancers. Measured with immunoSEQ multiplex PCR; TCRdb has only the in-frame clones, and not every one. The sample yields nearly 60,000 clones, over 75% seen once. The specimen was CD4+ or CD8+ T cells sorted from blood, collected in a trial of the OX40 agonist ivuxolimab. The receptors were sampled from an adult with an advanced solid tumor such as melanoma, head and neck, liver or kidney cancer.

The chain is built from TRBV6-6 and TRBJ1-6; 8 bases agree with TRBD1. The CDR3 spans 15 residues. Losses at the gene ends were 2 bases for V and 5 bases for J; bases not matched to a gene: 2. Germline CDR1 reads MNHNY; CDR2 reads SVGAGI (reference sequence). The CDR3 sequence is CASSYRDRNNSPLHF. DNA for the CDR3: TGTGCCAGCAGTTACAGGGACAGGAATAATTCACCCCTCCACTTT.

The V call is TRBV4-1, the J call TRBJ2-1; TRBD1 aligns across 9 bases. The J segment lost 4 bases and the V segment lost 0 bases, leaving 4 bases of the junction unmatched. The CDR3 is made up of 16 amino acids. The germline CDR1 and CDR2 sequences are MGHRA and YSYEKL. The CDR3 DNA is TGCGCCAGCAGCCAAGAGGGGACAGGGTTGTACAATGAGCAGTTCTTC. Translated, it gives CASSQEGTGLYNEQFF.

CDR3 DNA sequence: TGTGCAAGTCGCTTAATGGGGGACGGAGCGGCAGGGGCTGTCTATAATTCACCCCTCCACTTT. Its translation: CASRLMGDGAAGAVYNSPLHF. This chain connects TRBV12-2 to TRBJ1-6; the table's TRBD1 call for D was not verified on the DNA. TRBV12-2 is shown as a pseudogene. This CDR3 region has 21 residues.

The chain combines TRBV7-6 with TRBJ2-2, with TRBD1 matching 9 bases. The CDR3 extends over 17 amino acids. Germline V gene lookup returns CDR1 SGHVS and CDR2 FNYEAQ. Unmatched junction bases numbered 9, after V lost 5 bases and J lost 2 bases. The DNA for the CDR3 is TGTGCCAGCAGCCACACAGGGGGCGGTGTTAACACCGGGGAGCTGTTTTTT. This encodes CASSHTGGGVNTGELFF.

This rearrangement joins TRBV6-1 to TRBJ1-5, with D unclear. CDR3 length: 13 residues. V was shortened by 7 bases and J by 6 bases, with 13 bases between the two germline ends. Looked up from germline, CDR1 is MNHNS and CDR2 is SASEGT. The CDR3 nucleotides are TGTGCCAGCAAGTCCGCGGGTGGTCAGCCCCAGCATTTT. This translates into CASKSAGGQPQHF.